This T cell receptor (beta chain) was sequenced during a study of tumor-infiltrating lymphocytes in primary liver carcinoma. Findings of the study overall: It was tumor-adjacent and tumor-blood pairs that overlapped less than tumor region pairs did. Tumor top-250-clone fraction significantly exceeded that of blood (p = 0.039).

Total RNA (around 0.45 ug) served as template for TCR beta cDNA synthesis primed by a constant-region primer. Slightly modified ARM-PCR with three nested multiplex PCR rounds yielded TCR beta libraries. MiXCR, run by TCRdb on the multiplex PCR reads, gives a single entry per CDR3 protein. The profile shows about 74,000 distinct CDR3 sequences, over 60% of them singletons. In regard to this clonotype: What it recognizes is unknown. The junction differs from germline at one of its ends, possibly a read error.

Investigators took RNA and DNA out together from roughly 20-30 mg of unsorted bulk tissue. Surgical resection was used to treat these primary liver carcinoma patients. Sampling of each tumor involved five separate regions. The source is a man aged 35-49 years with primary liver carcinoma and hepatitis B virus infection. The sample consisted of liver tumor tissue from sampling region 4. This sample's subset: tumor region T4, right-lateral pole.

Here the CDR3 DNA reads TGCGCCAGCAGTCAAACGCTTACCTGGGAGCTGTTATTT. Its protein is CASSQTLTWELLF. The chain recombines TRBV10-2 with TRBJ2-2, with D tentatively TRBD2 (5 bases). This CDR3 has 13 amino acids. Germline CDR1 reads WSHSY; CDR2 reads SAAADI.